These 20 T cell receptor beta chains were sequenced from one sample in a study of T cell responses to AZD1222 COVID-19 vaccine. The table came from immunoSEQ multiplex PCR; TCRdb's copy has only in-frame clones and leaves some out. The table records over 150,000 clones, about 86% of them present only once. The sequenced sample was peripheral blood, obtained on day 0 of MenACWY control vaccination. These receptors were obtained from an adult in good health.

The chain recombines TRBV11-3 with TRBJ2-3; TRBD2 agrees at 10 bases. The junction had 4 bases not matched to a gene; V was cut back by 3 bases and J by 1 base. The CDR3 runs 16 residues. Germline CDR1 reads SGHNT; CDR2 reads YENEEA. CDR3 in amino acids: CASSLGTSEGTDTQYF. DNA of the CDR3: TGTGCCAGCAGCTTGGGGACTAGCGAGGGCACAGATACGCAGTATTTT.

The chain has TRBV5-4 and TRBJ1-2, with no clear D. Trimming pared 2 bases from V and 7 bases from J, leaving 12 bases between. The length of the CDR3 is 13 residues. In germline, CDR1 is SGHNT, CDR2 YYREEE (reference sequence). CDR3 protein: CASSLPYIGGYTF. The CDR3 coding sequence is TGTGCCAGCAGCTTACCCTACATAGGTGGCTACACCTTC. The variable domain in full, completed from reference TRBV5-4 and TRBJ1-2, reads ETGVTQSPTHLIKTRGQQVTLRCSSQSGHNTVSWYQQALGQGPQFIFQYYREEENGRGNFPPRFSGLQFPNYSSELNVNALELDDSALYLCASSLPYIGGYTFGSGTRLTVV.

This chain uses TRBV21-1 with TRBJ2-5; the DNA was not used to check the table's D call, TRBD2. TRBV21-1 is recorded as a pseudogene. The CDR3 runs to 16 residues. CDR3 loop: CASSATGLGTRETQYF. DNA for the CDR3: TGTGCCAGCAGCGCGACGGGACTGGGGACGAGGGAGACCCAGTACTTC.

V is TRBV5-1 and J is TRBJ1-6; 9 nucleotides line up with TRBD1. Unmatched junction bases numbered 4, after V lost 0 bases and J lost 9 bases. CDR1 is SGHRS and CDR2 is YFSETQ in the germline V gene. This CDR3 contains 15 residues. The CDR3, as DNA: TGCGCCAGCAGCTTGGGGACAGGGGTGTCTTCACCCCTCCACTTT. Its protein product is CASSLGTGVSSPLHF.

This clone showed up just once. This chain's CDR3 is CASSLSLRGQGTDTQYF. The DNA for the CDR3 is TGCGCCAGCAGCTTAAGCCTCAGGGGGCAAGGCACAGATACGCAGTATTTT. V usage is TRBV5-1 and J usage is TRBJ2-3; 8 nucleotides align to TRBD1. The CDR3 loop spans 17 amino acids. Trimming removed 2 bases from V and 1 base from J; junction bases left unmatched: 9. From germline, CDR1 is SGHRS and CDR2 YFSETQ.

Here the CDR3 reads CASSSGANEQFF. The DNA for the CDR3 is TGTGCCAGCAGTTCCGGCGCCAATGAGCAGTTCTTC. The V and J genes are TRBV7-2 and TRBJ2-1; D gene uncertain. V was shortened by 6 bases and J by 6 bases, with 9 bases between the two germline ends. Germline CDR1 SGHTA, CDR2 FQGNSA. This CDR3 has 12 amino acids.

The CDR3 DNA is TGTGCCAGCAGCCCGGTTGCAGGGGGCGGCCAAGAGACCCAGTACTTC. It specifies CASSPVAGGGQETQYF. The chain joins TRBV5-4 to TRBJ2-5, with 8 bases lining up with TRBD1. Losses at the gene ends were 4 bases for V and 1 base for J; bases not matched to a gene: 9. CDR3 size: 16 residues. The germline V gene encodes CDR1 SGHNT and CDR2 YYREEE (reference sequence). The whole variable domain, remainder taken from reference TRBV5-4 and TRBJ2-5, is ETGVTQSPTHLIKTRGQQVTLRCSSQSGHNTVSWYQQALGQGPQFIFQYYREEENGRGNFPPRFSGLQFPNYSSELNVNALELDDSALYLCASSPVAGGGQETQYFGPGTRLLVL.

The J gene is TRBJ1-5, the V gene TRBV7-2; D is uncertain. The V end lost 5 bases, the J end lost 1 base, and 12 bases lay between the germline ends. There are 15 residues in the CDR3. The germline V gene has CDR1 SGHTA and CDR2 FQGNSA. Here the CDR3 reads CASSLRAGSNQPQHF. In nucleotides, the CDR3 is TGTGCCAGCAGCCTCCGGGCGGGGAGCAATCAGCCCCAGCATTTT.

This rearrangement joins TRBV10-1 to TRBJ2-1; the D gene could be TRBD1 or TRBD2 (5 bases each). CDR3 size: 15 residues. The germline CDR1 and CDR2 sequences are WNHNN and SYGVQD (reference sequence). Trimming cost V 10 bases and J 5 bases, with 21 bases left between them. The CDR3 loop is CAKSHGTARHNEQFF. The CDR3 DNA reads TGCGCCAAGTCCCACGGGACGGCTCGCCACAATGAGCAGTTCTTC.

DNA of the CDR3: TGCGCCAGCAGCCAAGAACAAGGACAGCGGCAGCAGTTCTTC. This codes for CASSQEQGQRQQFF. The chain links TRBV4-1 to TRBJ2-1; a weak D match, TRBD1 (6 bases). V lost 0 bases, J lost 11 bases, and 14 bases lay in between. This CDR3 spans 14 amino acids. CDR1 and CDR2 (germline): MGHRA, YSYEKL.

The genes are TRBV27 and TRBJ1-3; weak D call: TRBD1 (5 bases). V was cut by 5 bases and J by 4 bases, with 18 bases left in between. From germline, CDR1 is MNHEY and CDR2 SMNVEV (reference sequence). The CDR3 has 16 residues. The CDR3 bases are TGTGCCAGCAGTCCATCGGGGGTGGTAAGGGGAAACACCATATATTTT. It codes for CASSPSGVVRGNTIYF.

The chain employs TRBV4-1 and TRBJ2-5, with unresolved D. Trimming cost V 1 base and J 4 bases, with 19 bases left between them. The germline gives CDR1 MGHRA, CDR2 YSYEKL. The CDR3 is 17 amino acids. CDR3 DNA: TGCGCCAGCAGCCAAGTAGGAAGGACCCACGGATCAGAGACCCAGTACTTC. The encoded protein is CASSQVGRTHGSETQYF.

This chain joins TRBV29-1 and TRBJ2-1, with D maybe TRBD1 (5 bases). The CDR3 is 12 amino acids. V was cut by 7 bases and J by 8 bases, with 15 bases left in between. Germline V gives CDR1 SQVTM, CDR2 ANQGSEA. The DNA of the CDR3 is TGCAGCGCGAACCAGGGTGGCCATGAGCAGTTCTTC. Translating gives CSANQGGHEQFF.

CDR3 residues: CASSVTPGTGVSTGELFF. DNA for the CDR3: TGTGCCAGCAGCGTAACCCCCGGGACAGGGGTATCCACCGGGGAGCTGTTTTTT. This chain links TRBV9 with TRBJ2-2, with 10 bases fitting TRBD1. The CDR3 consists of 18 residues. The trim removed 1 base at V and 4 bases at J, leaving 10 bases unmatched. The V gene's germline CDR1 is SGDLS and CDR2 YYNGEE.

The chain uses TRBV7-3 and TRBJ2-2; 9 bases agree with TRBD1. V gave up 5 bases and J gave up 5 bases; unmatched junction bases: 9. The CDR3 loop spans 16 amino acids. The germline V gene has CDR1 SGHTA and CDR2 FQGTGA. The CDR3 DNA sequence: TGTGCCAGCAGCCCTCCGGGACAGGGATCAACCGGGGAGCTGTTTTTT. It codes for CASSPPGQGSTGELFF. The variable domain in full, completed from reference TRBV7-3 and TRBJ2-2, reads GAGVSQTPSNKVTEKGKYVELRCDPISGHTALYWYRQSLGQGPEFLIYFQGTGAADDSGLPNDRFFAVRPEGSVSTLKIQRTERGDSAVYLCASSPPGQGSTGELFFGEGSRLTVL.

The CDR3 here is CASSPRTGLHEKLFF. The CDR3 region has the DNA TGTGCCAGCAGCCCTCGGACAGGCCTACATGAAAAACTGTTTTTT. The chain combines TRBV7-8 with TRBJ1-4; 7 bases are shared with TRBD1. Looked up from germline, CDR1 is SGHVS and CDR2 is FQNEAQ. The CDR3 length is 15 residues. Trimming took 5 bases from V and 6 from J; bases not matched to a gene: 9.

This clone has just a few counts. V usage is TRBV5-1 and J usage is TRBJ1-6, with D maybe TRBD1 (5 bases). This CDR3 has 20 amino acids. The germline V gene encodes CDR1 SGHRS and CDR2 YFSETQ. Trimming took 0 bases from V and 0 from J, leaving 19 bases between them. The CDR3 here is CASSLGQPIPFSSYNSPLHF. CDR3 coding DNA: TGCGCCAGCAGCTTGGGACAGCCAATACCTTTCAGCTCCTATAATTCACCCCTCCACTTT.

This clone was counted only a few times. The rearrangement links TRBV3-1 (or the pseudogene TRBV3-2) to TRBJ1-1; D is unclear. V was cut by 4 bases and J by 4 bases, with 10 bases left in between. The CDR3 is 13 amino acids. Germline assignment: CDR1 LGHDT and CDR2 YNNKEL (reference sequence). In nucleotides, the CDR3 is TGTGCCAGCAGCCTTACGTTGGCCACTGAAGCTTTCTTT. It is translated as CASSLTLATEAFF.

The chain uses TRBV3-1 (or the pseudogene TRBV3-2) and TRBJ2-3; possible D gene TRBD2, 5 bases. This CDR3 has 16 amino acids. V was trimmed by 0 bases and J by 2 bases, leaving 12 bases between them. Germline CDR1 reads LGHDT; CDR2 reads YNNKEL (reference sequence). CDR3 sequence: CASSQDGGLNTDTQYF. The CDR3 DNA reads as TGTGCCAGCAGCCAAGACGGAGGTCTTAACACAGATACGCAGTATTTT.

The chain recombines TRBV11-3 with TRBJ2-2; 7 nucleotides align to TRBD2. After removal of 4 bases from V and 7 bases from J, the junction contained 18 bases not matched to a gene. The CDR3 has 18 residues. Germline V gives CDR1 SGHNT, CDR2 YENEEA. The CDR3 DNA follows: TGTGCCAGCAGCTCCTCCCCAGTTGGGGGAGGGCTGGGCGGGGAGCTGTTTTTT. Protein product: CASSSSPVGGGLGGELFF.